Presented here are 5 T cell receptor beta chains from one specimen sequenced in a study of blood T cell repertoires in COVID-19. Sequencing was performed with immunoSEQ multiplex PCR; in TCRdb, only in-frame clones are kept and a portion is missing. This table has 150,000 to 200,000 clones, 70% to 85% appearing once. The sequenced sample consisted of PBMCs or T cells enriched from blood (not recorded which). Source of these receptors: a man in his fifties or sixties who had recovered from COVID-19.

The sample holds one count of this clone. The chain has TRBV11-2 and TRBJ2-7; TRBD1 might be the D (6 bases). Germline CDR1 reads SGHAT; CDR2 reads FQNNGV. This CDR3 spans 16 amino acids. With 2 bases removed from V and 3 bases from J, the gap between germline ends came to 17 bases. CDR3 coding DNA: TGTGCCAGCAGCTTAAGGGCCTCTGGACAGATCTACGAGCAGTACTTC. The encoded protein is CASSLRASGQIYEQYF.

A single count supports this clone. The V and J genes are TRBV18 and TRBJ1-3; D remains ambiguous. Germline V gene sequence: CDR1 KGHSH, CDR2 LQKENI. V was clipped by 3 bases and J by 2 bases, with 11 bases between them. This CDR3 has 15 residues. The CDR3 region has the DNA TGTGCCAGCTCACCGTCGGGAGTCGCTGGAAACACCATATATTTT. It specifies CASSPSGVAGNTIYF.

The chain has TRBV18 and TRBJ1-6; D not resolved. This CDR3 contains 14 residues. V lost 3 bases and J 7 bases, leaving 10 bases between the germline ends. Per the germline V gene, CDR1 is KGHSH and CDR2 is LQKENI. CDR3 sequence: CASSPGTGNSPLHF. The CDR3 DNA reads TGTGCCAGCTCACCCGGAACGGGGAATTCACCCCTCCACTTT.

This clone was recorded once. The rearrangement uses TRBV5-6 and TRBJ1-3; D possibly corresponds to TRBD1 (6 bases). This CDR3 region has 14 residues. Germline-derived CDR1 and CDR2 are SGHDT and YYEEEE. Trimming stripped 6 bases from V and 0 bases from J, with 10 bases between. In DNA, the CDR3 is TGTGCCAGCACTTGGACAGCCTCTGGAAACACCATATATTTT. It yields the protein CASTWTASGNTIYF.

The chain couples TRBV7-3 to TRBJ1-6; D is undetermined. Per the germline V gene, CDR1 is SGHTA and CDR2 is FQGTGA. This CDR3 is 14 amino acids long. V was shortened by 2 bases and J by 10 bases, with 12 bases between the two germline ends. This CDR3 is CASSLGAGDSPLHF. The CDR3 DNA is TGTGCCAGCAGCTTAGGAGCCGGTGACTCACCCCTCCACTTT.